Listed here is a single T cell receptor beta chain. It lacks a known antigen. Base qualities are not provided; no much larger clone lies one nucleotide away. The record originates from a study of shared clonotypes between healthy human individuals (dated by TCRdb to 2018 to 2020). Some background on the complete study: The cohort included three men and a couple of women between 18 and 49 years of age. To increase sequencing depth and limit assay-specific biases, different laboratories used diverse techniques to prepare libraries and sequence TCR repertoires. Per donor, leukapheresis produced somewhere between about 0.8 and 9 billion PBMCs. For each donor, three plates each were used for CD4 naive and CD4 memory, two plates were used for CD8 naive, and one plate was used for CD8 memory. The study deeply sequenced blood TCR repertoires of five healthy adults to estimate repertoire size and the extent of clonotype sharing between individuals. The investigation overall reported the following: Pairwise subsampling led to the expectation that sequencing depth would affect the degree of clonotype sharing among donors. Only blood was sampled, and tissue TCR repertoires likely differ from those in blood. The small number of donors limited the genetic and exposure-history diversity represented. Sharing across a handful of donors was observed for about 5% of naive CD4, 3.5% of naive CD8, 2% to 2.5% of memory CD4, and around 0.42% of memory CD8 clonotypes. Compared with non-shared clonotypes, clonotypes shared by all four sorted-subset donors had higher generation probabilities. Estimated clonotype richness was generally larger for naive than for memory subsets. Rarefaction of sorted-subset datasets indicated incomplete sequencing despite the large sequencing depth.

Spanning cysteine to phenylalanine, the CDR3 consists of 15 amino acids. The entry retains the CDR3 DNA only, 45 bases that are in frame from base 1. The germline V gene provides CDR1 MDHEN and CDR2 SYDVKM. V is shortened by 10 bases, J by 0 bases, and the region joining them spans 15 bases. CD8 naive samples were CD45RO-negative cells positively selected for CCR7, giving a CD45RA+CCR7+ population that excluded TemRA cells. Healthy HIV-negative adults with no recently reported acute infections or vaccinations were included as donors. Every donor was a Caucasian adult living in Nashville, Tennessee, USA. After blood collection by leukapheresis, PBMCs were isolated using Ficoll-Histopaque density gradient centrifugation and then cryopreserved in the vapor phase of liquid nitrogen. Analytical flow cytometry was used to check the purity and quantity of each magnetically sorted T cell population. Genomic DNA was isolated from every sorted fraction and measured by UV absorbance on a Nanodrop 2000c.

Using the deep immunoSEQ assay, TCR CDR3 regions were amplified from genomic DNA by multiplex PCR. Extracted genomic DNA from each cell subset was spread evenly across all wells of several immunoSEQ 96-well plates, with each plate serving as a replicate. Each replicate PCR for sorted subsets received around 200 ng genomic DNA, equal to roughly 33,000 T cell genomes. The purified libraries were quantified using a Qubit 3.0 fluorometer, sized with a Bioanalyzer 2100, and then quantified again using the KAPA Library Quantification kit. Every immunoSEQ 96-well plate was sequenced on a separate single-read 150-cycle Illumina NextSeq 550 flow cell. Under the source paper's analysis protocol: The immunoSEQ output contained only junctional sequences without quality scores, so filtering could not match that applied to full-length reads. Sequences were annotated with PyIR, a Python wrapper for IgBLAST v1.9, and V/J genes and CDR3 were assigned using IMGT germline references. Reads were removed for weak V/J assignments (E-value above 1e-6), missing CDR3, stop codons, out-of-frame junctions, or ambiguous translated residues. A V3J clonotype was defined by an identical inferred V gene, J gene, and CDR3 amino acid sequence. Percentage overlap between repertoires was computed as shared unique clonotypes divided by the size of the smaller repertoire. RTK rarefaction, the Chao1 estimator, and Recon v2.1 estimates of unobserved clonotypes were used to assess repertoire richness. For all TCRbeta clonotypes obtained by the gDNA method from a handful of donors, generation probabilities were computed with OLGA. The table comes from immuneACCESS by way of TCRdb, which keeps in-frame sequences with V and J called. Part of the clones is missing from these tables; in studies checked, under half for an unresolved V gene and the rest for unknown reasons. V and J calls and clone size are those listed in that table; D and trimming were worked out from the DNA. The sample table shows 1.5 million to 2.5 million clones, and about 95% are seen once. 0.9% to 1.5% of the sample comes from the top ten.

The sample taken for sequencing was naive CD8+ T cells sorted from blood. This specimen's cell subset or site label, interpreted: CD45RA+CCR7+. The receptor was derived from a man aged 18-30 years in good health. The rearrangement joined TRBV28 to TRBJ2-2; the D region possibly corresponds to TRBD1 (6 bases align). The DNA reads TGTGCCATCCAGGGGCGACCGCCGAACACCGGGGAGCTGTTTTTT. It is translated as CAIQGRPPNTGELFF.